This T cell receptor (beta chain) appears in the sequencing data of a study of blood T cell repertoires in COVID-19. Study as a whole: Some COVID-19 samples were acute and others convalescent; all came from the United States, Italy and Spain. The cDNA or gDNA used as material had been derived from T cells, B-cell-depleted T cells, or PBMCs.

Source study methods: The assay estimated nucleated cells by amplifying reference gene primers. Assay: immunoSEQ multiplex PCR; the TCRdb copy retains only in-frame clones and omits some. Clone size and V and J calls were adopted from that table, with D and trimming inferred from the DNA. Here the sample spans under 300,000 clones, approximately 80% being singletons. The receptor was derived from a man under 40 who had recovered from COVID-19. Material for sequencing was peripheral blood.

The CDR3 protein is CSVAGWGDNEQFF. Written as DNA, the CDR3 is TGCAGCGTTGCGGGTTGGGGGGACAATGAGCAGTTCTTC. The genes are TRBV29-1 and TRBJ2-1; D might be TRBD2 (6 bases). With 4 bases removed from V and 5 bases from J, the gap between germline ends came to 12 bases. The CDR3 extends over 13 amino acids. Germline V gene lookup returns CDR1 SQVTM and CDR2 ANQGSEA.